This T cell receptor beta chain was observed in a study of technical replicates of blood from a handful of donors. The V and J ends lost 4 bases and 4 bases, in that order; junction bases with no gene match: 9. The CDR3 totals 15 residues. CDR1 is MNHEY and CDR2 is SVGAGI in the germline V gene. Method: immunoSEQ multiplex PCR; TCRdb's copy keeps in-frame clones and lacks some. Among about 72,000 clones listed, roughly 92% were seen once. The sequenced sample consisted of T cells isolated from PBMCs. The clonotype originates from a human donor in good health. This rearrangement joins TRBV6-5 to TRBJ2-7; TRBD1 agrees at 8 bases. The CDR3 bases are TGTGCCAGCAGTTCAGGGGGCAGGGACGGTTACGAGCAGTACTTC. Translating it yields CASSSGGRDGYEQYF.